Included here is one T cell receptor beta chain sequence, with context. The antigen remains unidentified. Approximately 10 milliliters of peripheral blood were drawn from each donor into EDTA-treated tubes. The CDR3 is 11 residues long. Per the germline V gene, CDR1 is SEHNR and CDR2 is FQNEAQ (reference sequence). Trimming pared 5 bases from V and 9 bases from J, leaving 10 bases between. The data derive from a study of blood T cells in healthy people across ages. The study, taken as a whole, reports: Naive T cell percentage showed a strong correlation with the diversity of TCR beta. Fewer expanded clones and more diversity marked long-lived versus aged donors.

Next came a second PCR, run for roughly 6 to 11 cycles, which used a sample-barcoded 5' primer along with a J-beta primer mix. Unique molecular identifiers of 12 random nucleotides labeled each cDNA. TCRdb independently ran MiXCR on the 5' RACE reads; one entry per CDR3 protein. The sample shows roughly 1.7 million distinct CDR3 sequences, roughly 30% of them seen only once. The sample was blood. V gene TRBV7-9 combines with J gene TRBJ2-5; D not certain. The TCR comes from a young woman in good health. The CDR3 DNA reads TGTGCCAGCAGCCCCCAAGTTGCCCAGTACTTC. Translating it yields CASSPQVAQYF.